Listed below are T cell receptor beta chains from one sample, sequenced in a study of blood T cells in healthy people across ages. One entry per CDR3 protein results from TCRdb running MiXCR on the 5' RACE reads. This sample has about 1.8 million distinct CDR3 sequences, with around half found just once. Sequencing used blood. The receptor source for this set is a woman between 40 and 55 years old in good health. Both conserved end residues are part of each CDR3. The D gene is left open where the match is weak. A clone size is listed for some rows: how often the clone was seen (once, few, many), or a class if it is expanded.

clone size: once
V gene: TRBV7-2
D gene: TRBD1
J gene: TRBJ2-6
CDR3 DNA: TGTGCCAGCAGCTACCTGGGACAGGCTCACTCTGGGGCCAACGTCCTGACTTTC
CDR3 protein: CASSYLGQAHSGANVLTF

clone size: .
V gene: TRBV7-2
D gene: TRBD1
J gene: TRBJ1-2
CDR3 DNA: TGTGCCAGCGGAGGACAGGGAGATTCTGGCTACACCTTC
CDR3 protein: CASGGQGDSGYTF

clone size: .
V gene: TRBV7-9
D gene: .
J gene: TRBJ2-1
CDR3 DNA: TGTGCCAGCAGCTCCATAGTGAAAAGAGACTACAATGAGCAGTTCTTC
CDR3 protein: CASSSIVKRDYNEQFF

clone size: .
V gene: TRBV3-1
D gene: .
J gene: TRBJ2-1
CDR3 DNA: TGTGCCAGCAGTAGACAACCGGGACAAGACAATGAGCAGTTCTTC
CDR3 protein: CASSRQPGQDNEQFF

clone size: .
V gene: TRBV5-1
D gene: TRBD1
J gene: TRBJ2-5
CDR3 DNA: TGCGCCAGCAGCCGGGGACAGGAAGGTACGAGGTACCAAGAGACCCAGTACTTC
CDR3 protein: CASSRGQEGTRYQETQYF

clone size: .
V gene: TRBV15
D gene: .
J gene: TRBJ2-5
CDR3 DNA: TGTGCCACCAGCAGAGATTCTACAGCCCAAGAGACCCAGTACTTC
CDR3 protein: CATSRDSTAQETQYF

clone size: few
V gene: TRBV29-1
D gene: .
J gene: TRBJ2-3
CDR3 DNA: TGCAGCGTTGATCAGGAGGGGGGTGATACGCAGTATTTT
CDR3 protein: CSVDQEGGDTQYF

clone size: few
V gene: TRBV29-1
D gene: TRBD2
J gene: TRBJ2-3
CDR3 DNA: TGCAGCGTTTCTGGTAGCGGGGGCCGGACAGATACGCAGTATTTT
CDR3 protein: CSVSGSGGRTDTQYF

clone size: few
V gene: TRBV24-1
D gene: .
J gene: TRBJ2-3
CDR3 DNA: TGTGCCACCAGTGTAGGAGGAGCGCTCAGCACAGATACGCAGTATTTT
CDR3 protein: CATSVGGALSTDTQYF

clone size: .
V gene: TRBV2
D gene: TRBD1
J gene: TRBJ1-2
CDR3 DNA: TGTGCCAGCAGCGAATCGGGACAGGGAAGTGGCTACACCTTC
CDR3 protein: CASSESGQGSGYTF

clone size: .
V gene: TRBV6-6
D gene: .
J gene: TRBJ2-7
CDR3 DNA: TGTGCCAGCAGTTACGGACAGAGCCCTATCATTAAGTACTTC
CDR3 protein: CASSYGQSPIIKYF

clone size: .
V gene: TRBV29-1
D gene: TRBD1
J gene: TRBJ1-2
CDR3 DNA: TGCAGCGTTGAAGATAGGGACAGGGAAGGCTATGGCTACACCTTC
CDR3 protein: CSVEDRDREGYGYTF

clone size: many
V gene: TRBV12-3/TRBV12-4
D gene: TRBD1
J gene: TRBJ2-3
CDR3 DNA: TGTGCCAGCAGCCGAAGACAGGGCTCAGATACGCAGTATTTT
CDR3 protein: CASSRRQGSDTQYF

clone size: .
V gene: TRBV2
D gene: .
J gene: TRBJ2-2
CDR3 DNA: TGTGCCAGCACTGACGTAGGGAGGAACACCGGGGAGCTGTTTTTT
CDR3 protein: CASTDVGRNTGELFF

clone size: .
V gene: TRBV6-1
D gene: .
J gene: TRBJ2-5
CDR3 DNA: TGTGTCAGCAGTGAAAATAGCGGAAGGTACTTC
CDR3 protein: CVSSENSGRYF

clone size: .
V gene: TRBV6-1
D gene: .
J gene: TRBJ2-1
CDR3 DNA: TGTGCCAGCAGTGAACCAGGGGCAGGAAGCTCCTACAATGAGCAGTTCTTC
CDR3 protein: CASSEPGAGSSYNEQFF

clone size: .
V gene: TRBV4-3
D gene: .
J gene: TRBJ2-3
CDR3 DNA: TGCGCCAGCAGCCAAGAACAGGGACTTGGTACGCAGTATTTT
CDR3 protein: CASSQEQGLGTQYF

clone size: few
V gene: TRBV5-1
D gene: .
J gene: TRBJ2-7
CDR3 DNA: TGCGCCAGCTGCCCAACCGGGACTCCCACGGACGAGCAGTACTTC
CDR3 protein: CASCPTGTPTDEQYF

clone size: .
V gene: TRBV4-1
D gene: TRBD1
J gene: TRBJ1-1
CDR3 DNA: TGCGCCAGCAGCCCGCGGGACAGCTTGAACACTGAAGCTTTCTTT
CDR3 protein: CASSPRDSLNTEAFF

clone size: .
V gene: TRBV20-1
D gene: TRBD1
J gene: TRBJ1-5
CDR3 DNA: TGCAGTGCTAGGGTTCCGGGACAGGGCAATCAGCCCCAGCATTTT
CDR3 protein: CSARVPGQGNQPQHF

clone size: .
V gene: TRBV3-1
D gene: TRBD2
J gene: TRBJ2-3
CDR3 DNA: TGTGCCAGCAGCCAAGGACTAGCGGGCCGTAGCACAGATACGCAGTATTTT
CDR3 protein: CASSQGLAGRSTDTQYF

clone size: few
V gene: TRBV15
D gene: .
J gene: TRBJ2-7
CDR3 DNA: TGTGCCACCAGCAGAGCCTGGGGAGATATCTCCTACGAGCAGTACTTC
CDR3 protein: CATSRAWGDISYEQYF

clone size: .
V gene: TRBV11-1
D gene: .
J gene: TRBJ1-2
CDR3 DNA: TGTGCCAGCAGCTCGCGGACAGACCTCTATGGCTACACCTTC
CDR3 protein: CASSSRTDLYGYTF

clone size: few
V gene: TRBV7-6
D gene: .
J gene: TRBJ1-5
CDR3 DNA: TGTGCCAGCAGCCTACATAAGGACAATCAGCCCCAGCATTTT
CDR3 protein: CASSLHKDNQPQHF

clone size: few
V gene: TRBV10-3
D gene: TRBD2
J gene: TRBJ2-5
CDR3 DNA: TGTGCCATCAGTGATTCTGGAATAGCGGGGGTGCAAGAGACCCAGTACTTC
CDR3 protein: CAISDSGIAGVQETQYF

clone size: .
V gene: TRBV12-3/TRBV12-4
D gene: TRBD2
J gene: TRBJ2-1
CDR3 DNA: TGTGCCAGCACCTCGAGGGAGGGGAATGAGCAGTTCTTC
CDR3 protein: CASTSREGNEQFF

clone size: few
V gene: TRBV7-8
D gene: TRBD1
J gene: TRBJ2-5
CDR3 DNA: TGTGCCAGCAGACACAGGGGGCGCGAAGAGACCCAGTACTTC
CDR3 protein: CASRHRGREETQYF

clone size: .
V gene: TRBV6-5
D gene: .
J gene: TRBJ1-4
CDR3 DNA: TGTGCCAGCAGTTACGGGGCGAGGGAAAAACTGTTTTTT
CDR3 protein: CASSYGAREKLFF

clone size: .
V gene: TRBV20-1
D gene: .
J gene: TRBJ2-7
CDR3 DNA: TGCAGTGCTAAATACCCAGGGGGGACCTACGAGCAGTACTTC
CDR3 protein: CSAKYPGGTYEQYF

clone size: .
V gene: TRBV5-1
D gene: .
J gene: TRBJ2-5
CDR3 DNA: TGCGCCAGCAGCTTGGGAGGGGCCACCTCCCAAGAGACCCAGTACTTC
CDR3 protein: CASSLGGATSQETQYF

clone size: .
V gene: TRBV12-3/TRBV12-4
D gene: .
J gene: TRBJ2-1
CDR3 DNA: TGTGCCAGCAGTCCGACTAGGACCAATGAGCAGTTCTTC
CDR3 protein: CASSPTRTNEQFF

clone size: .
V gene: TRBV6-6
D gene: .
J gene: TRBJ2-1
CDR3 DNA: TGTGCCAGCAGAAAAAGACGTGACTACAATGAGCAGTTCTTC
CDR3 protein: CASRKRRDYNEQFF

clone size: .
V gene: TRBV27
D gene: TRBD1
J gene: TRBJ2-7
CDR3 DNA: TGTGCCAGCAGTTTATCCCGGGACAGGGGTACCTACGAGCAGTACTTC
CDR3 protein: CASSLSRDRGTYEQYF

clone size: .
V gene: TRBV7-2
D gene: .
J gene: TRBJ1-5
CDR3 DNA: TGTGCCAGCAGCCGCAGGAGGGATCAGCCCCAGCATTTT
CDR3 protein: CASSRRRDQPQHF

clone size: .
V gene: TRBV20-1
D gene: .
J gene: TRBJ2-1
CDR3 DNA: TGCAGTGCTCACCGACGACCTGGGGGTGGACTCGGATCTGGGGAGCAGTTCTTC
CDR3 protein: CSAHRRPGGGLGSGEQFF